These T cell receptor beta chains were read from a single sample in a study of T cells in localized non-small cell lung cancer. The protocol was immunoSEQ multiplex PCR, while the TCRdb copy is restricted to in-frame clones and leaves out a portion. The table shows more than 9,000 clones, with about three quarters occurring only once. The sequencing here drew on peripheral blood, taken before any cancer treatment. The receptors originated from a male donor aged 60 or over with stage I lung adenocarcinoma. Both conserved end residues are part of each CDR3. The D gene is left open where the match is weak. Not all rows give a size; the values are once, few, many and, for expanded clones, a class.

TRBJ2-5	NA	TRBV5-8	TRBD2	TGTGCCAGCAGCTTGCTGCGGGGGGGCGTAGAGACCCAGTACTTC	CASSLLRGGVETQYF
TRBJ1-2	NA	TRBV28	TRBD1	TGTGCCAGCAGTACGGGACAGGGCGTTTGTACCTTC	CASSTGQGVCTF
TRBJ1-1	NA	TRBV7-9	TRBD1	TGTGCCAGCAGCTTAGGAGTTTCAGGGGGCACTGAAGCTTTCTTT	CASSLGVSGGTEAFF
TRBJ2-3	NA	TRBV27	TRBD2	TGTGCCAGCACTGATAGCGGGGGGGCAGCAGATACGCAGTATTTT	CASTDSGGAADTQYF
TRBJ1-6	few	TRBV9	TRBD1	TGTGCCAGCAGCGTAGCCGAAGGACCAGGGGGACTTTCACCCCTCCACTTT	CASSVAEGPGGLSPLHF
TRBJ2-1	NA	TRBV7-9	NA	TGTGCCAGCAGCTCCCGTGAATCCTACAATGAGCAGTTCTTC	CASSSRESYNEQFF
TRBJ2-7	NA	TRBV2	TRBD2	TGTGCCAGCTCGGGACTAGCGGGGGCCGAGCAGTACTTC	CASSGLAGAEQYF
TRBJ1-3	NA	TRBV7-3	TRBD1	TGTGCCAGCAGCTTAAACCCGCCGGGACAGTCTGGAAACACCATATATTTT	CASSLNPPGQSGNTIYF
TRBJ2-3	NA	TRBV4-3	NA	TGCGCCAGCAGCCAAACCGGGGGTGCTAGCACAGATACGCAGTATTTT	CASSQTGGASTDTQYF
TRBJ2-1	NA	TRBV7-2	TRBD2	TGTGCCAGCAGCTTGATACGCGGGGGGCCTGCCAATGAGCAGTTCTTC	CASSLIRGGPANEQFF
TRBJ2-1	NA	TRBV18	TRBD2	TGTGCCAGCTCACTAAGTCCACTAGCGGCCAACAATGAGCAGTTCTTC	CASSLSPLAANNEQFF
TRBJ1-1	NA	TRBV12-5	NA	TGTGCTAGTGGCCGCCAGGGAGGCACTGAAGCTTTCTTT	CASGRQGGTEAFF
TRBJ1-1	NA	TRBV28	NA	TGTGCCAGCAGTTTATTTCTTGGTGAAGCTTTCTTT	CASSLFLGEAFF
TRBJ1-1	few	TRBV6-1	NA	TGTGCCAGCTGCGGGAGGGTGGACACTGAAGCTTTCTTT	CASCGRVDTEAFF